The rows below give T cell receptor beta chains drawn from one sample of a study of a mutant IDH1 vaccine in newly diagnosed glioma. These receptors have no identified antigens. TCRdb's copy holds only in-frame clones and misses some; the assay was immunoSEQ multiplex PCR. The top ten clones hold roughly 0.56% of a sample with just under 80,000 clones, more than 85% of them seen once. Sequences were derived from PBMCs, sampled from a glioma patient whose treatment included an IDH1 peptide vaccine. These TCRs come from a woman aged 45-59 years with glioma. CDR3s include the opening cysteine and the closing phenylalanine or tryptophan.

V gene	J gene	CDR3 protein
TRBV11-2	TRBJ1-1	CASSLDFGVRATEAFF
TRBV5-4	TRBJ1-3	CASSKGQGSSGNTIYF
TRBV13	TRBJ1-4	CASSSGETGHEKLFF
TRBV28	TRBJ1-1	CASSPGQLNTEAFF
TRBV6-6	TRBJ1-5	CASSQDADNQPQHF
TRBV29-1	TRBJ2-5	CSVVAVSQETQYF
TRBV5-6	TRBJ1-2	CASSPVVGEDYGYTF
TRBV11-2	TRBJ2-7	CASSLDGQGFYEQYF
TRBV9	TRBJ1-6	CASSARGGSYNSPLHF
TRBV28	TRBJ2-3	CASSFRALDADTQYF
TRBV7-2	TRBJ2-1	CASSFRVLRSYNEQFF
TRBV6-4	TRBJ1-4	CASRVQGREKLFF
TRBV5-1	TRBJ1-6	CASSDVTGNSPLHF
TRBV7-9	TRBJ1-2	CASSLSWANYGYTF
TRBV6-6	TRBJ2-2	CASTHVAATGELFF
TRBV30	TRBJ1-2	CAWSATDRVRGYTF
TRBV7-2	TRBJ2-7	CASSLEVGRLYF
TRBV7-3	TRBJ2-7	CASSLQGEGEKIAYEQYF
TRBV28	TRBJ2-7	CASSGRSGTAYEQYF
TRBV9	TRBJ1-4	CASSVDSTRQEKLFF
TRBV10-2	TRBJ2-1	CASSEVNYNEQFF
TRBV6-5	TRBJ1-2	CASSYSEGRNYGYTF
TRBV30	TRBJ2-7	CACSPIGVWEQYF
TRBV9	TRBJ2-3	CASSVVSSGSTDTQYF
TRBV29-1	TRBJ1-1	CSVGGRRDTEAFF
TRBV6-6	TRBJ2-4	CASSLNRDGDIQYF
TRBV6-5	TRBJ1-2	CASKAGSHYGYTF
TRBV18	TRBJ1-1	CASSQQGVRTEAFF